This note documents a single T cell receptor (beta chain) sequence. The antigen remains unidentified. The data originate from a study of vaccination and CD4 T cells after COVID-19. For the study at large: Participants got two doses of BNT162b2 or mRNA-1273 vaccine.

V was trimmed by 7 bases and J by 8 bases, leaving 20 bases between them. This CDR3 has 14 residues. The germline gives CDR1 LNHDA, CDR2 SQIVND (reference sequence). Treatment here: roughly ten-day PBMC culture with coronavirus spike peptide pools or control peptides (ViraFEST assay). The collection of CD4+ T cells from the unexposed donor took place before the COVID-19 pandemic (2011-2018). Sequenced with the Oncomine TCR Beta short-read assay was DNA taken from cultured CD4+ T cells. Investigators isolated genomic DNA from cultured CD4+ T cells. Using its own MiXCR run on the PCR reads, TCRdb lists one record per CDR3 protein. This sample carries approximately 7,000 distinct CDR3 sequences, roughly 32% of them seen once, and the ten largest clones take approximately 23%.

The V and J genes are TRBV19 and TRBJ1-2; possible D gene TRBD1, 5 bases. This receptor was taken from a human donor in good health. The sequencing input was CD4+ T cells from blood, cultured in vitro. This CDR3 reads CASNQGGMNVGYTF. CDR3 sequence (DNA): TGTGCCAGTAACCAGGGCGGTATGAACGTGGGCTACACCTTC.